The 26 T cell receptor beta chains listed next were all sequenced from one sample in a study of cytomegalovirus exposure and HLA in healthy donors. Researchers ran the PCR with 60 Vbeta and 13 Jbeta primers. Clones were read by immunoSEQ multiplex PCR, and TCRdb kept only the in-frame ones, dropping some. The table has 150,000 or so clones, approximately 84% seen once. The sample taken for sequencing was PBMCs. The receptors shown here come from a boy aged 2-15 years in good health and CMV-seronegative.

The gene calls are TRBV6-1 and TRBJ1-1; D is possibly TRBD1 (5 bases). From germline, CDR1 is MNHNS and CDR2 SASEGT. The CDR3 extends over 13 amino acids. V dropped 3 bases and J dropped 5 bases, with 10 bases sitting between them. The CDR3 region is CASSEWQGTEAFF. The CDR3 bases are TGTGCCAGCAGTGAGTGGCAGGGAACTGAAGCTTTCTTT.

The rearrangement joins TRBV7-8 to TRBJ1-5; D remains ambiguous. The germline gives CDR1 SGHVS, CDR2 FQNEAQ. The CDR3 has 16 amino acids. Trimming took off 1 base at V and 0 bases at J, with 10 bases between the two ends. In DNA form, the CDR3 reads TGTGCCAGCAGCTTAGAACGAATGCGTAGCAATCAGCCCCAGCATTTT. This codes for CASSLERMRSNQPQHF.

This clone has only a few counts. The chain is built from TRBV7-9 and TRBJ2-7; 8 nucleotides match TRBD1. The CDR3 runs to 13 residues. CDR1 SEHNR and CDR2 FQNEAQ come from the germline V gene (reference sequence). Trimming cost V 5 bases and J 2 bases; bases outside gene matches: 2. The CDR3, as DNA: TGTGCCAGCAGCCAACAGGGGGCCTACGAGCAGTACTTC. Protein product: CASSQQGAYEQYF.

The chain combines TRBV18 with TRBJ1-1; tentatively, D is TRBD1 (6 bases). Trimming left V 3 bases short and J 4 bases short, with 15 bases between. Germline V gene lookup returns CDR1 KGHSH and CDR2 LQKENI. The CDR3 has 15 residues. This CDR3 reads CASSPSPDRSTEAFF. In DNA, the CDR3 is TGTGCCAGCTCACCGTCCCCCGACAGGAGCACTGAAGCTTTCTTT.

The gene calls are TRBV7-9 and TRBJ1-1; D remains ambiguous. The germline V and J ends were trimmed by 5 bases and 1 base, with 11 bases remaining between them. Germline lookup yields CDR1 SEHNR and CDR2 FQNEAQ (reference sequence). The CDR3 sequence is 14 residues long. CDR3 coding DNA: TGTGCCAGCAGCCCTAGATTAGGGAACACTGAAGCTTTCTTT. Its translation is CASSPRLGNTEAFF.

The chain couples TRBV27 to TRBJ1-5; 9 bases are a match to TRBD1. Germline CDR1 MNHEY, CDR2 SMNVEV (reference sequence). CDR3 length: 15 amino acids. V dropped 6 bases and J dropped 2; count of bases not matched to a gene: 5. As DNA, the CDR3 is TGTGCCAGCAGCGGAAGGACAGGGGGCAATCAGCCCCAGCATTTT. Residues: CASSGRTGGNQPQHF.

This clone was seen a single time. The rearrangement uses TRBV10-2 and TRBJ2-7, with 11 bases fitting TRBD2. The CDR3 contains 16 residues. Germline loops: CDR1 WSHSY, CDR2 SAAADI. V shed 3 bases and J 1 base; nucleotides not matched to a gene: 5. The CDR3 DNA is TGCGCCAGCAGTGATATAGCGGGAGGGACGTCCTACGAGCAGTACTTC. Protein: CASSDIAGGTSYEQYF.

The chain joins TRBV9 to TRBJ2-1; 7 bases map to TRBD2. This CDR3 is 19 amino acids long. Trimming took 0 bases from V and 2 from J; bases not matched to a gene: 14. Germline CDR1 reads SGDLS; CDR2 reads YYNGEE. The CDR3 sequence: CASSVDFGLVGIAYNEQFF. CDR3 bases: TGTGCCAGCAGCGTAGACTTCGGACTAGTGGGAATCGCCTACAATGAGCAGTTCTTC.

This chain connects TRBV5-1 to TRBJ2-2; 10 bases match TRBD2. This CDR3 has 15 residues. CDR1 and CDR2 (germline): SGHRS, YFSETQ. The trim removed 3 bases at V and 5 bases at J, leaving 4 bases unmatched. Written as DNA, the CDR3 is TGCGCCAGCAGCTGGATGACTAGCGGGACCGGGGAGCTGTTTTTT. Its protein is CASSWMTSGTGELFF.

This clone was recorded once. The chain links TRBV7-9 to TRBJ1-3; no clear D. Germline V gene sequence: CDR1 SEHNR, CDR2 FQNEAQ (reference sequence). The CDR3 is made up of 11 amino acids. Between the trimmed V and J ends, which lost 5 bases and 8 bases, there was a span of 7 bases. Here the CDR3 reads CASSLSDTIYF. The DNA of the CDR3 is TGTGCCAGCAGCCTCTCGGACACCATATATTTT.

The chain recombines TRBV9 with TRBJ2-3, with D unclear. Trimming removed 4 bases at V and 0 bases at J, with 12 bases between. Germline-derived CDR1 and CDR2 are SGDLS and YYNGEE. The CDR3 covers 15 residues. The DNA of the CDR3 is TGTGCCAGCAGCCCTACGCCGACTAGCACAGATACGCAGTATTTT. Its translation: CASSPTPTSTDTQYF.

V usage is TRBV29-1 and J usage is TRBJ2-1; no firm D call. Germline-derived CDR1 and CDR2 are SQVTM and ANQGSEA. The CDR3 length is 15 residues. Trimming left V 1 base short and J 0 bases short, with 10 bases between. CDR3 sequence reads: CSVEGLPPSYNEQFF. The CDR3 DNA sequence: TGCAGCGTTGAAGGACTCCCACCCTCCTACAATGAGCAGTTCTTC.

The CDR3 DNA reads as TGTGCCAGCAGCAAAGACAGGAGCTCCTACGAGCAGTACTTC. It specifies CASSKDRSSYEQYF. This rearrangement joins TRBV21-1 to TRBJ2-7; the table assigns TRBD1, which was not confirmed against the DNA. TRBV21-1 is classified as a pseudogene. The CDR3 sequence is 14 residues long.

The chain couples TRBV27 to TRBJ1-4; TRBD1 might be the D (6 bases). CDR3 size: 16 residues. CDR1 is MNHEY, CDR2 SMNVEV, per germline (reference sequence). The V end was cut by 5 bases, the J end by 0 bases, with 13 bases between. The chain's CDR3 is CASSTGQIATNEKLFF. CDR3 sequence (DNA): TGTGCCAGCAGTACCGGACAGATTGCAACTAATGAAAAACTGTTTTTT.

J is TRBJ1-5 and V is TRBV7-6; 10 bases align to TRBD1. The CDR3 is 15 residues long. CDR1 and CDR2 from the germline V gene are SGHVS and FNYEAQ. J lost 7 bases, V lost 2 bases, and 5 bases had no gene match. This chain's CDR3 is CASSLRTGGGQPQHF. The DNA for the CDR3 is TGTGCCAGCAGCTTAAGGACAGGGGGAGGCCAGCCCCAGCATTTT.

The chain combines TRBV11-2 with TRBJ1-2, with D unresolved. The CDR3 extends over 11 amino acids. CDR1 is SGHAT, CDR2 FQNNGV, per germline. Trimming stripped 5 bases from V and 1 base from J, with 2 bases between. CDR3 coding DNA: TGTGCCAGCAGCCATAACTATGGCTACACCTTC. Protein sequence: CASSHNYGYTF.

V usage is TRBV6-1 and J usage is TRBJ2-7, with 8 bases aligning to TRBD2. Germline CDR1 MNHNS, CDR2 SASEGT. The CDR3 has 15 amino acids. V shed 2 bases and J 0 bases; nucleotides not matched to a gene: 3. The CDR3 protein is CASSEPGGFSYEQYF. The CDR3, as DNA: TGTGCCAGCAGTGAACCGGGGGGGTTCTCCTACGAGCAGTACTTC.

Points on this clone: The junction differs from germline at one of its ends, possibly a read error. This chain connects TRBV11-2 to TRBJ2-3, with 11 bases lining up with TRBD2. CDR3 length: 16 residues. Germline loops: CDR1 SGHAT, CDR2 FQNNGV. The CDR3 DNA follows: TGTGCCAACAGCCTCCCGGGACTAGCGGTCACAGATACGCAGTATTTT. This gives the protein CANSLPGLAVTDTQYF.

Written as DNA, the CDR3 is TGTGCCAGCAGTTTGGGGGGGGGAGCGGGAGGCACAGATACGCAGTATTTT. Protein sequence: CASSLGGGAGGTDTQYF. The V call is TRBV28, the J call TRBJ2-3; the match to TRBD2 covers 8 bases. Germline assignment: CDR1 MDHEN and CDR2 SYDVKM. V gave up 3 bases and J gave up 1 base; unmatched junction bases: 9. The CDR3 spans 17 residues. Supplemented by reference TRBV28 and TRBJ2-3, the full variable domain reads DVKVTQSSRYLVKRTGEKVFLECVQDMDHENMFWYRQDPGLGLRLIYFSYDVKMKEKGDIPEGYSVSREKKERFSLILESASTNQTSMYLCASSLGGGAGGTDTQYFGPGTRLTVL.

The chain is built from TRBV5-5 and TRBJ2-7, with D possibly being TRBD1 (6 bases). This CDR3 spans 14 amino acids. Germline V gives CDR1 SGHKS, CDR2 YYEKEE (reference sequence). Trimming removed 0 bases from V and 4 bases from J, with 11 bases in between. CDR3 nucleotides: TGTGCCAGCAGCTTGGTAACCACAGGGTACGAGCAGTACTTC. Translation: CASSLVTTGYEQYF.

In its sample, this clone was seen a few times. The CDR3 region is CASSPLSGRDEQYF. Here the CDR3 DNA reads TGTGCCAGCAGTCCACTGAGCGGGAGGGACGAGCAGTACTTC. The chain links TRBV28 to TRBJ2-7; 10 nucleotides agree with TRBD2. This CDR3 region has 14 residues. CDR1 MDHEN and CDR2 SYDVKM come from the germline V gene. The J segment lost 5 bases and the V segment lost 5 bases, leaving 6 bases of the junction unmatched.

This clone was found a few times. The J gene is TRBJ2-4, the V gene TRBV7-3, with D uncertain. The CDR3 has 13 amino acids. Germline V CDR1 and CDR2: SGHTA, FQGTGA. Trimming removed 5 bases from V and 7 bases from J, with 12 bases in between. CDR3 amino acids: CASSPVGRNIQYF. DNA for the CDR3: TGTGCCAGCAGCCCAGTGGGCAGGAACATTCAGTACTTC.

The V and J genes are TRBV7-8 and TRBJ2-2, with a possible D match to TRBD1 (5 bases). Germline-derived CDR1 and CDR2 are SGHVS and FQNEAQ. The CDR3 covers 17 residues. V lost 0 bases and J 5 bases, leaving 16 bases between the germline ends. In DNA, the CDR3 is TGTGCCAGCAGCTTAGCTATCCTGCAGGGTCGGACCGGGGAGCTGTTTTTT. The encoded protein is CASSLAILQGRTGELFF.

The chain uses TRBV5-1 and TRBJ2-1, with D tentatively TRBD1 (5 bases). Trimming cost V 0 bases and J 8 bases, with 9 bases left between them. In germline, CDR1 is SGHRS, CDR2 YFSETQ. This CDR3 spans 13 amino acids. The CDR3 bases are TGCGCCAGCAGCTTGGTATGGGGCGATGAGCAGTTCTTC. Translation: CASSLVWGDEQFF.

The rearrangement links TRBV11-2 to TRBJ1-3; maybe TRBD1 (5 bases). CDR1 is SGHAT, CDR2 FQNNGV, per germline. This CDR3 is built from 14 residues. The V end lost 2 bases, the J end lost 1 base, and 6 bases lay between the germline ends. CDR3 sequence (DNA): TGTGCCAGCAGCTTACAGGGTTCTGGAAACACCATATATTTT. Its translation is CASSLQGSGNTIYF.

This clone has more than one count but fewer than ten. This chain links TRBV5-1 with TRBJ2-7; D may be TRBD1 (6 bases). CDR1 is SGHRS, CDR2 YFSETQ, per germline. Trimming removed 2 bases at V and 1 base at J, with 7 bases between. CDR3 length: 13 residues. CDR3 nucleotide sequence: TGCGCCAGCAGCTTTACAGGGTCCTACGAGCAGTACTTC. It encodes CASSFTGSYEQYF.